The T cell receptor (beta chain) described here comes from a study of CD8+CD57+ T cells in acquired aplastic anemia (dated by TCRdb to 2017 to 2018). Broadly, across the study: DNA extracted from sorted CD4+ and CD8+ cells had a mean of roughly 3.3 ug, with a range of 0.2 to 27.4 ug. Mean read counts for healthy donor samples were some 10 million for CD4+ cells and roughly 12 million for CD8+ cells.

As to this clonotype: The target of this receptor is not known. No much larger clone is present one base from it, and per-base qualities are unavailable.

Results and caveats for the whole study, not just this receptor: Patients and healthy controls showed no significant difference in CD8+ Simpson's diversity (P=0.060). Around 27 CD8+ CDR3 sequences were shared between patients and controls but appeared highly expressed in patients and within their immunodominant clones.

Genomic DNA served as template for TCR beta VDJ combination and CDR3 sequence profiling. An Illumina HiSeq 2000 was used for TCR repertoire sequencing. In the source study's methods: Repertoire assessment relied on Simpson's diversity index, CDR3 size and DJ length profiles, and TRBV/TRBJ rearrangement plots. The most abundant DNA sequence in the deep sequencing data was defined as the immunodominant clone. CDR3 amino acid sequences were checked for sharing between subjects and were compared against published repertoires and the VDJdb database. TCRdb reran the public reads through fastp at Q25 and MiXCR, keeping productive beta chains. Records with the same CDR3 protein are collapsed into one entry carrying the most frequent genes and DNA. The V and J calls shown here were made by TCRdb, not taken from the authors' results. This sample comprises about 420,000 distinct CDR3 sequences, just under 70% of them detected only once. Jointly, the top ten make up approximately 3.8% of the sample.

In the study, sorted CD4+ and CD8+ blood T cells from patients with severe aplastic anemia and from healthy subjects underwent deep sequencing of TCR repertoires. Ficoll-Paque density gradient centrifugation was used to isolate peripheral blood mononuclear cells. Before DNA extraction, CD4+ and CD8+ T cells were sorted with FACS or magnetic beads. Sequenced: sorted CD4+, CD8+, or CD8+CD57+ T cells (not recorded which) from PBMCs. This clonotype originated in a human donor in good health, serving as a control.

The DNA reads as follows: TGCAGCGTTGAGATGGGAAACAGGGCTCCCTACGAGCAGTACTTC. Translated, this gives CSVEMGNRAPYEQYF. The chain couples TRBV29-1 to TRBJ2-7; TRBD1 might be the D gene, on 6 matching bases. CDR1 and CDR2 (SQVTM, ANQGSEA) derive from the germline V gene. Taken from cysteine to phenylalanine, the CDR3 has 15 residues. The only DNA kept is the CDR3, 45 bases in frame from the first base. V is cut by 3 bases and J by 2 bases, and the space between the germline ends is 17 bases.